This T cell receptor (beta chain) is drawn from a study of long-term antiretroviral therapy in people with HIV. Study-wide points: Increased diversity was seen after ART, yet it remained lower than in transplant donor controls.

Concerning this clone: Its antigen is undetermined.

They ran version v3.0 of the immunoSEQ assay at survey level. The assay was immunoSEQ multiplex PCR, and TCRdb's table has in-frame clones only and misses some. This table has under 20,000 clones, roughly 80% appearing once. The germline gives CDR1 KGHSH, CDR2 LQKENI. The CDR3 runs 15 residues. V lost 6 bases, J lost 2 bases, and 7 bases stayed unmatched. The material was unsorted PBMCs, obtained roughly 1.2 years before starting antiretroviral therapy. This TCR was recovered from a man aged 25 to 40 with HIV. J is TRBJ2-7 and V is TRBV18, with 10 bases identical to TRBD1. The CDR3 region is CASSSGTGEPYEQYF. CDR3 DNA sequence: TGTGCCAGCTCCTCCGGGACAGGGGAACCCTACGAGCAGTACTTC. Combining the CDR3 with reference TRBV18 and TRBJ2-7 gives the whole variable domain NAGVMQNPRHLVRRRGQEARLRCSPMKGHSHVYWYRQLPEEGLKFMVYLQKENIIDESGMPKERFSAEFPKEGPSILRIQQVVRGDSAAYFCASSSGTGEPYEQYFGPGTRLTVT.